This T cell receptor (beta chain) was identified in a study of response to subunit inactivated influenza vaccine. Study conclusions and caveats: Researchers suggested that each seasonal influenza vaccination recruits few new T cells.

TCRdb ran MiXCR on the RT-PCR reads and lists one entry per CDR3 protein. The sample shows about 500,000 distinct CDR3 sequences, 13% of them seen only once. Regarding this clonotype: As yet, its antigen is unknown.

CDR3 length: 15 residues. Germline CDR1 SEHNR, CDR2 FQNEAQ (reference sequence). V was cut by 4 bases and J by 4 bases, with 14 bases left in between. The J gene is TRBJ1-3, the V gene TRBV7-9; weak D call: TRBD1 (6 bases). The receptor comes from a man aged 50-59 years who received an inactivated influenza vaccine. The sequences come from PBMCs from blood, collected about 40 days after vaccination. Written as DNA, the CDR3 is TGTGCCAGCAGCTCGACCCAGGGGTTCGGAAACACCATATATTTT. It is translated as CASSSTQGFGNTIYF.